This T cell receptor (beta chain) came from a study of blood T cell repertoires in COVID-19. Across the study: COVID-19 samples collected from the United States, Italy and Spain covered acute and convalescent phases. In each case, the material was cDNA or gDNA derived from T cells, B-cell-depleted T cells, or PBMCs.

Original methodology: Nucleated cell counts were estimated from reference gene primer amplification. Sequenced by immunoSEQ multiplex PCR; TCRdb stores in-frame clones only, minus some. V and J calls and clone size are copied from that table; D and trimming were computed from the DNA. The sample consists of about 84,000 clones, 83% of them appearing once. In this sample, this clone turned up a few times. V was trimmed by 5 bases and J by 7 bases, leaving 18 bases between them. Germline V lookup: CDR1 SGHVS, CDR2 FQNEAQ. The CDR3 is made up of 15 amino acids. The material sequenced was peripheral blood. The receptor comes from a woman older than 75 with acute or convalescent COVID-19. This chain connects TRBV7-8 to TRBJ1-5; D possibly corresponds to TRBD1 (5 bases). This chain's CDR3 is CASSIRIGAGQPQHF. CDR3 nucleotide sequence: TGTGCCAGCAGCATTAGGATTGGGGCAGGACAGCCCCAGCATTTT.